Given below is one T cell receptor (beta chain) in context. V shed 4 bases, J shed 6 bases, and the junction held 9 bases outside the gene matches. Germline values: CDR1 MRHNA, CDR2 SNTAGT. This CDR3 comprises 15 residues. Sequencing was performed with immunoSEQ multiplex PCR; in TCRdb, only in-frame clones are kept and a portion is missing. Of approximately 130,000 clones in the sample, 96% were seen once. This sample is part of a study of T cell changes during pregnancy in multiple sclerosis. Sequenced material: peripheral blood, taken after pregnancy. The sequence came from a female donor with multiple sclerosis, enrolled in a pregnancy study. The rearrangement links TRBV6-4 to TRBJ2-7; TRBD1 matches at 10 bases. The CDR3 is CASSAPGTGAREQYF. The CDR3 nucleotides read TGTGCCAGCAGTGCCCCCGGGACAGGGGCACGCGAGCAGTACTTC.